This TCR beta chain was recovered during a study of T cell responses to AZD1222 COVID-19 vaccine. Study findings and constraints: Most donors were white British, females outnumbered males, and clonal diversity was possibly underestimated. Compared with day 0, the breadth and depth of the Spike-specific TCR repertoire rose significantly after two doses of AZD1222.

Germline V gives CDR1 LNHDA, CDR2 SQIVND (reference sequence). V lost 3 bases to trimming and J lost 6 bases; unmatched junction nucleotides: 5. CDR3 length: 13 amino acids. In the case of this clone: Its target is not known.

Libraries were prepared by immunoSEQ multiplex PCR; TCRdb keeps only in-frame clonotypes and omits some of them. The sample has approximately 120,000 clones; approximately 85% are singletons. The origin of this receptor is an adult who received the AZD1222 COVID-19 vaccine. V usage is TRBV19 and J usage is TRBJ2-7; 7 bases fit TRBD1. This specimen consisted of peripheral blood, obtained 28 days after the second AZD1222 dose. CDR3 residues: CASSITGVPEQYF. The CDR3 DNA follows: TGTGCCAGTAGTATTACAGGGGTCCCCGAGCAGTACTTC.